The T cell receptor beta chain under discussion was sequenced for a study of metastatic and nonmetastatic thyroid tumors. Nobody among the patients had been given any treatment before thyroid surgery. TCRdb ran MiXCR on the PCR reads. The sample records 45,000 or so clones, roughly 4% being singletons. This CDR3 is 17 amino acids long. Trimming removed 0 bases at V and 0 bases at J, with 12 bases between. Germline V gene lookup returns CDR1 MNHEY and CDR2 SVGAGI. The gene calls are TRBV6-5 and TRBJ1-3; D is undetermined. The source is a female donor with papillary thyroid cancer or a benign thyroid nodule (not recorded which). Some clones in this sample may be carry-over from other donors' samples. The sample taken for sequencing was blood. The chain's CDR3 is CASSYSRRLSSGNTIYF. The CDR3 bases are TGTGCCAGCAGTTACTCGAGGCGCCTGAGCTCTGGAAACACCATATATTTT.